Below are 17 T cell receptor beta chains sequenced from a single sample in a study of blood T cells in healthy people across ages. PCR was performed a second time for roughly 6 to 12 cycles using a sample-barcoded 5' primer and a J-beta primer mix. TCRdb itself ran the 5' RACE reads through MiXCR, one entry per CDR3 protein. The sample has around 1,800,000 distinct CDR3 sequences, approximately 39% seen once. Sequences were obtained from blood. The origin of the receptors is a human donor in good health.

V and J are TRBV27 and TRBJ2-5, with TRBD2 identical over 7 bases. The CDR3 totals 14 residues. V dropped 5 bases and J dropped 5; count of bases not matched to a gene: 8. Germline-derived CDR1 and CDR2 are MNHEY and SMNVEV (reference sequence). CDR3 bases: TGTGCCAGCAGTGATCGGGGGGATGGGGAGACCCAGTACTTC. Its translation: CASSDRGDGETQYF.

This clonotype was counted a few times. The chain couples TRBV5-1 to TRBJ2-7; D not certain. Trimming pared 4 bases from V and 7 bases from J, leaving 27 bases between. Germline assignment: CDR1 SGHRS and CDR2 YFSETQ. The CDR3 spans 17 residues. The CDR3 protein is CASSPFMMTAKDKEQYF. In nucleotides, the CDR3 is TGCGCCAGCAGCCCGTTCATGATGACGGCGAAGGATAAGGAGCAGTACTTC.

The rearrangement joins TRBV10-3 to TRBJ2-1; possible D gene TRBD2, 6 bases. V was clipped by 7 bases and J by 3 bases, with 10 bases between them. The CDR3 is 13 residues long. The germline V gene encodes CDR1 ENHRY and CDR2 SYGVKD. CDR3 coding DNA: TGTGCCATCACGCCGGACTACTACAATGAGCAGTTCTTC. Translation gives CAITPDYYNEQFF.

CDR3 region: CASSPQGGVYEQYF. As DNA, the CDR3 is TGTGCCAGCAGTCCCCAGGGGGGAGTCTACGAGCAGTACTTC. The chain uses TRBV12-3 or TRBV12-4 and TRBJ2-1; a weak D match, TRBD1 (7 bases). The J call is doubtful: the DNA matches TRBJ2-7 better. The CDR3 covers 14 residues.

The chain links TRBV7-9 to TRBJ1-3; D not certain. Germline loops: CDR1 SEHNR, CDR2 FQNEAQ (reference sequence). The V end was cut by 6 bases, the J end by 1 base, with 7 bases between. The CDR3 contains 13 residues. The CDR3 loop reads CASSHSSGNTIYF. In DNA, the CDR3 is TGTGCCAGCAGTCACAGTTCTGGAAACACCATATATTTT.

The gene calls are TRBV5-1 and TRBJ1-1; D gene ambiguous. Germline lookup yields CDR1 SGHRS and CDR2 YFSETQ. The CDR3 has 14 amino acids. Trimming took off 4 bases at V and 5 bases at J, with 15 bases between the two ends. The CDR3 loop is CASSPISAGTEAFF. DNA for the CDR3: TGCGCCAGCAGCCCGATCTCCGCGGGGACTGAAGCTTTCTTT.

This rearrangement joins TRBV20-1 to TRBJ2-4, with a possible D match to TRBD1 (7 bases). Germline V gene lookup returns CDR1 DFQATT and CDR2 SNEGSKA (reference sequence). Trimming shortened V by 1 base and J by 1 base, and 20 bases separated the two germline ends. The CDR3 runs to 18 residues. The CDR3 nucleotides are TGCAGTGCTAGAGCGGGGCAGGGGGGCGTTTCGGCCAAAAACATTCAGTACTTC. Protein: CSARAGQGGVSAKNIQYF.

The chain is built from TRBV7-2 and TRBJ2-3; 9 bases match TRBD1. This CDR3 is 15 amino acids long. Germline CDR1 SGHTA, CDR2 FQGNSA. Losses at the gene ends were 5 bases for V and 3 bases for J; bases not matched to a gene: 6. CDR3: CASSPQGALTDTQYF. Here the CDR3 DNA reads TGTGCCAGCAGCCCACAGGGGGCGCTAACAGATACGCAGTATTTT.

The chain combines TRBV10-3 with TRBJ2-7; possibly TRBD1 or TRBD2 for D (7 bases each). From germline, CDR1 is ENHRY and CDR2 SYGVKD. The CDR3 runs 16 residues. Trimming removed 2 bases at V and 5 bases at J, with 19 bases between. CDR3: CAISEPLQGRGNEQYF. In nucleotides, the CDR3 is TGTGCCATCAGTGAGCCACTACAGGGGCGGGGGAACGAGCAGTACTTC.

This clonotype was counted at least ten times. J is TRBJ2-4 and V is TRBV29-1, with TRBD1 identical over 7 bases. The length of the CDR3 is 14 residues. J gave up 9 bases and V 1 base, and 9 bases lay outside the gene matches. Germline loops: CDR1 SQVTM, CDR2 ANQGSEA. The CDR3 spells CSVEAAGGQSIQYF. The CDR3 DNA reads as TGCAGCGTTGAAGCGGCAGGGGGTCAGAGCATTCAGTACTTC.

The genes are TRBV5-1 and TRBJ2-1, with 9 bases identical to TRBD2. The CDR3 length is 17 residues. The V and J ends lost 0 bases and 5 bases, in that order; junction bases with no gene match: 9. Germline CDR1 and CDR2: SGHRS and YFSETQ. The CDR3 region has the DNA TGCGCCAGCAGCTTGGGCTTGCGGGAGGGAATACACAATGAGCAGTTCTTC. Encoded protein: CASSLGLREGIHNEQFF.

The chain links TRBV29-1 to TRBJ1-2; TRBD1 aligns across 9 bases. V gave up 4 bases and J gave up 6 bases; unmatched junction bases: 12. The CDR3 spans 15 residues. Per the germline V gene, CDR1 is SQVTM and CDR2 is ANQGSEA. This CDR3 is CSVVTSTGGYDGYTF. For the CDR3, the DNA is TGCAGCGTTGTTACGTCGACAGGGGGTTATGATGGCTACACCTTC.

The chain couples TRBV5-1 to TRBJ1-2; 7 bases match TRBD1. The germline V gene has CDR1 SGHRS and CDR2 YFSETQ. Losses at the gene ends were 6 bases for V and 3 bases for J; bases not matched to a gene: 11. The CDR3 consists of 15 residues. CDR3 region: CASNRREGADYGYTF. The CDR3 nucleotides are TGCGCCAGCAACCGGCGGGAGGGGGCGGACTATGGCTACACCTTC. The full variable domain, in which reference TRBV5-1 and TRBJ1-2 provide the parts outside the CDR3, is KAGVTQTPRYLIKTRGQQVTLSCSPISGHRSVSWYQQTPGQGLQFLFEYFSETQRNKGNFPGRFSGRQFSNSRSEMNVSTLELGDSALYLCASNRREGADYGYTFGSGTRLTVV.

The chain has TRBV29-1 and TRBJ1-1; the D is unclear. The V gene's germline CDR1 is SQVTM and CDR2 ANQGSEA. The CDR3 is made up of 12 amino acids. The V end lost 6 bases, the J end lost 11 bases, and 19 bases lay between the germline ends. This CDR3 is CSVGQLELDAFF. The CDR3 DNA follows: TGCAGCGTCGGTCAACTGGAGCTGGACGCTTTCTTT.

V and J are TRBV5-5 and TRBJ1-1, with a tentative D call TRBD1 (5 bases). Germline-derived CDR1 and CDR2 are SGHKS and YYEKEE (reference sequence). The CDR3 loop spans 14 amino acids. The ends were cut back, 5 bases at V and 4 bases at J, with 15 bases in the middle. CDR3: CASSWDGQVTEAFF. CDR3 DNA sequence: TGTGCCAGCAGTTGGGACGGCCAGGTCACTGAAGCTTTCTTT.

This chain links TRBV3-1 with TRBJ2-2; D is undetermined. Trimming pared 1 base from V and 8 bases from J, leaving 14 bases between. CDR1 and CDR2 from the germline V gene are LGHDT and YNNKEL (reference sequence). The CDR3 spans 15 residues. The CDR3 protein is CASSQVGPPLGELFF. The DNA for the CDR3 is TGTGCCAGCAGCCAAGTAGGTCCTCCTCTGGGGGAGCTGTTTTTT.

This clonotype has more than one count but fewer than ten. The chain employs TRBV4-2 and TRBJ2-7; 7 bases match TRBD2. This CDR3 region has 15 residues. The V gene's germline CDR1 is LGHNA and CDR2 YNFKEQ. The J segment lost 1 base and the V segment lost 0 bases, leaving 3 bases of the junction unmatched. CDR3 sequence: CASSQEAAGSYEQYF. CDR3 sequence (DNA): TGTGCCAGCAGCCAAGAGGCAGCGGGGTCCTACGAGCAGTACTTC.